This TCR beta chain is drawn from a study of blood T cell repertoires in COVID-19. Across the whole study: Sites in the United States, Italy and Spain provided acute and convalescent COVID-19 samples.

Participants were aged about 18 to 95 years, lived in 25 or so US areas, and enrolled virtually. What the recovered Cohort 3 donors had was two negative PCRs, clearance, or symptom resolution. The data were produced by immunoSEQ multiplex PCR, yet TCRdb's version contains in-frame clones alone and is incomplete. The sample shows hundreds of thousands of clones, roughly nine tenths of them seen only once. The V segment lost 4 bases and the J segment 8 bases; nucleotides outside the gene matches: 10. The germline gives CDR1 MNHNS, CDR2 SASEGT. The CDR3 length is 17 residues. This clonotype was obtained from a woman aged 35 to 49 who had recovered from COVID-19. What was sequenced was PBMCs or T cells enriched from blood (not recorded which). The chain recombines TRBV6-1 with TRBJ2-2; the match to TRBD2 covers 13 bases. CDR3 sequence (DNA): TGTGCCAGCAGTGGAACTAGCGGGAGGGCAGGTTTGGGGGAGCTGTTTTTT. Its protein product is CASSGTSGRAGLGELFF.